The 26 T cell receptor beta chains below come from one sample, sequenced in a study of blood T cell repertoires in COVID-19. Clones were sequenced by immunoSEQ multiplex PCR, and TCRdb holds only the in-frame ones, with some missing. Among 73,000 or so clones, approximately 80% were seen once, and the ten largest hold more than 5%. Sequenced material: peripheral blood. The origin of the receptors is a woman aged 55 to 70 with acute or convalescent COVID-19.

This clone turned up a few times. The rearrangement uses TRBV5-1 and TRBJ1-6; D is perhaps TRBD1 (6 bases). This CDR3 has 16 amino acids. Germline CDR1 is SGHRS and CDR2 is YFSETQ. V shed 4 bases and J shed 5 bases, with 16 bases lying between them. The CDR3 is CASSPLNRDDNSPLHF. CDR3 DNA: TGCGCCAGCAGCCCCCTAAACAGGGACGATAATTCACCCCTCCACTTT.

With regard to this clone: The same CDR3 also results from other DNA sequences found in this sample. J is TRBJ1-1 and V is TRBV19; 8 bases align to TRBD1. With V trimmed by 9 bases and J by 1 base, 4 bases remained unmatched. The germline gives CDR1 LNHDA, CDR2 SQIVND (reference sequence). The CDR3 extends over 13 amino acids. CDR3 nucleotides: TGTGCCAGCTCAGGGGGCTGGAACACTGAAGCTTTCTTT. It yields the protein CASSGGWNTEAFF.

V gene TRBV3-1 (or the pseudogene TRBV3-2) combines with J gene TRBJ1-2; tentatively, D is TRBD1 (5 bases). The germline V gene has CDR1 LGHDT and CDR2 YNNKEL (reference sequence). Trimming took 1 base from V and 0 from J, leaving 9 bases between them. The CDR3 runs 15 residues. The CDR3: CASSQVRVANYGYTF. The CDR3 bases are TGTGCCAGCAGCCAAGTCAGGGTCGCTAACTATGGCTACACCTTC.

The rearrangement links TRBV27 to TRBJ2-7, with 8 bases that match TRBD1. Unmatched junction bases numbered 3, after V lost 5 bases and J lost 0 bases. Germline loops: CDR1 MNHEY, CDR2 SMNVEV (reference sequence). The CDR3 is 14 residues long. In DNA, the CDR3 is TGTGCCAGCAGTCCAGGGGGCCACTCCTACGAGCAGTACTTC. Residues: CASSPGGHSYEQYF.

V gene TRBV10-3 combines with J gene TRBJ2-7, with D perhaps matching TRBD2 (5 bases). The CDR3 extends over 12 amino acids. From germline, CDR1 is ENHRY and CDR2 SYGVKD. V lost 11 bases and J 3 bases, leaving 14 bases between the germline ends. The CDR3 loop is CAPPGVDYEQYF. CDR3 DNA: TGTGCCCCCCCCGGGGTAGACTACGAGCAGTACTTC.

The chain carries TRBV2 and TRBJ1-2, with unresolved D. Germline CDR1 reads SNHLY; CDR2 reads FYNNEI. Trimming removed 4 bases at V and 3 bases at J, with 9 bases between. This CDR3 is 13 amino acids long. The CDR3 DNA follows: TGTGCCAGCAGTGTGGGCACTGACTATGGCTACACCTTC. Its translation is CASSVGTDYGYTF.

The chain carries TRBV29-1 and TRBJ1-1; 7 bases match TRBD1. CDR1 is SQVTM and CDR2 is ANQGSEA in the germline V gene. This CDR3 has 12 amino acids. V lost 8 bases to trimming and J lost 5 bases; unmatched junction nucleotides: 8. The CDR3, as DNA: TGCAGCCAGAAGGGGGCTGGAACTGAAGCTTTCTTT. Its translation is CSQKGAGTEAFF. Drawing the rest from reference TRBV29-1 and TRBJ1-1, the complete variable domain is SAVISQKPSRDICQRGTSLTIQCQVDSQVTMMFWYRQQPGQSLTLIATANQGSEATYESGFVIDKFPISRPNLTFSTLTVSNMSPEDSSIYLCSQKGAGTEAFFGQGTRLTVV.

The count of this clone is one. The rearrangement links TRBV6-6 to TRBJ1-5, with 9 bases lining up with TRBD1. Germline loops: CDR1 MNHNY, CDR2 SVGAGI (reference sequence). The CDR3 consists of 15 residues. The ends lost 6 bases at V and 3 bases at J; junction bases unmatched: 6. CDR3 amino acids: CASRETGGINQPQHF. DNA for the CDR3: TGTGCCAGCAGGGAGACAGGGGGTATCAATCAGCCCCAGCATTTT.

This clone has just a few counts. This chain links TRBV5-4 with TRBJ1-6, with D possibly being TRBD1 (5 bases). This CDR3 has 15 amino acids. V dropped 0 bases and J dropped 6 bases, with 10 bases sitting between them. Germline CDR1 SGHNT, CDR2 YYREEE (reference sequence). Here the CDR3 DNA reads TGTGCCAGCAGCTTGGGCGTGGGGGGTAATTCACCCCTCCACTTT. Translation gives CASSLGVGGNSPLHF.

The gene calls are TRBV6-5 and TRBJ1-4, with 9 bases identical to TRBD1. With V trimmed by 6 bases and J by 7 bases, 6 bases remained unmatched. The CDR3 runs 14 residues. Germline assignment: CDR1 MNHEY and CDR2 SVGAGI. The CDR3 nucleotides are TGTGCCAGCAGAACAGGGGGCGCAGGTGAAAAACTGTTTTTT. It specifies CASRTGGAGEKLFF.

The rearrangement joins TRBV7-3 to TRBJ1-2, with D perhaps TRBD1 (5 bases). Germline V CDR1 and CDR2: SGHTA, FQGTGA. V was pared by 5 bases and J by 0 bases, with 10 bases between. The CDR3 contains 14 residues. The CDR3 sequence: CASSAGTSNYGYTF. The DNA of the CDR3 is TGTGCCAGCAGCGCCGGGACTTCTAACTATGGCTACACCTTC. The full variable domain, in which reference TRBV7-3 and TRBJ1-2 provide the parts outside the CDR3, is GAGVSQTPSNKVTEKGKYVELRCDPISGHTALYWYRQSLGQGPEFLIYFQGTGAADDSGLPNDRFFAVRPEGSVSTLKIQRTERGDSAVYLCASSAGTSNYGYTFGSGTRLTVV.

DNA for the CDR3: TGTGCCTGGAGTGTAAACGGGAGAGATACGCAGTATTTT. Translation: CAWSVNGRDTQYF. The chain combines TRBV30 with TRBJ2-3; TRBD2 is a possible D gene (6 bases). The CDR3 length is 13 residues. The V and J ends lost 0 bases and 5 bases respectively, with 9 bases between them. Germline V gene sequence: CDR1 GTSNPN, CDR2 SVGIG (reference sequence). Full variable domain (rest looked up from reference TRBV30 and TRBJ2-3): SQTIHQWPATLVQPVGSPLSLECTVEGTSNPNLYWYRQAAGRGLQLLFYSVGIGQISSEVPQNLSASRPQDRQFILSSKKLLLSDSGFYLCAWSVNGRDTQYFGPGTRLTVL.

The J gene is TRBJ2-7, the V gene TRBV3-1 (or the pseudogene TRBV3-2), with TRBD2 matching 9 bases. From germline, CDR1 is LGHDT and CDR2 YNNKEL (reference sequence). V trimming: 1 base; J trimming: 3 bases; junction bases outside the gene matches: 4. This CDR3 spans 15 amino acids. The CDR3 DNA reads TGTGCCAGCAGCCAAGGAGCGGGGGGTAACTACGAGCAGTACTTC. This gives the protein CASSQGAGGNYEQYF.

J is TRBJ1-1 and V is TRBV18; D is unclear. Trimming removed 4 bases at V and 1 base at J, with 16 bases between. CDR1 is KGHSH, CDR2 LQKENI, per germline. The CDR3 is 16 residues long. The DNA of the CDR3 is TGTGCCAGCTCACTTTCGGACGGGGTAAGGAACACTGAAGCTTTCTTT. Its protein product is CASSLSDGVRNTEAFF.

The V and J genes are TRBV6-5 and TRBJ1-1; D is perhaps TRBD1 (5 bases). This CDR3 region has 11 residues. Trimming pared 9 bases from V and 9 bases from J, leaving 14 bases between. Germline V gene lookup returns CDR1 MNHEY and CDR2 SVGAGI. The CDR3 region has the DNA TGTGCCAGTCATAGACAGACTCAAGCTTTCTTT. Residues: CASHRQTQAFF.

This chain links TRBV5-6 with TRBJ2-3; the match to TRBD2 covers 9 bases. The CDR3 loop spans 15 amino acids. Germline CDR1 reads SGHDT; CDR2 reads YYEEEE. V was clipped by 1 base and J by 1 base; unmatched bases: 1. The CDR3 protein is CASSLRLAGTDTQYF. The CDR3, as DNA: TGTGCCAGCAGCTTGAGACTAGCGGGCACAGATACGCAGTATTTT.

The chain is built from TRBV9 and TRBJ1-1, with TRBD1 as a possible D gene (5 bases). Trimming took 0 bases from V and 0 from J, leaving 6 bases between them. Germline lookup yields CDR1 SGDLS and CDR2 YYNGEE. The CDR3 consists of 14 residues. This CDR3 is CASSVEGMNTEAFF. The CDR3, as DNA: TGTGCCAGCAGCGTAGAGGGGATGAACACTGAAGCTTTCTTT.

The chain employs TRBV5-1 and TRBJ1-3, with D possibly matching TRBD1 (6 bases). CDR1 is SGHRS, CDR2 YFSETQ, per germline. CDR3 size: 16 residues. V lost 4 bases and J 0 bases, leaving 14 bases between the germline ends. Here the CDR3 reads CASSTQGRNSGNTIYF. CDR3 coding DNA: TGCGCCAGCAGCACTCAGGGGCGCAACTCTGGAAACACCATATATTTT.

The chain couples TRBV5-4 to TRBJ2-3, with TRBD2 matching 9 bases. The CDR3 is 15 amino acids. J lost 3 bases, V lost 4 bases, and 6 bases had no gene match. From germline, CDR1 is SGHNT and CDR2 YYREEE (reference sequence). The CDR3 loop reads CASSGSSGVTDTQYF. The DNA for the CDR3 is TGTGCCAGCAGCGGATCTAGCGGGGTAACAGATACGCAGTATTTT. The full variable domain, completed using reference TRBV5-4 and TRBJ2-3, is ETGVTQSPTHLIKTRGQQVTLRCSSQSGHNTVSWYQQALGQGPQFIFQYYREEENGRGNFPPRFSGLQFPNYSSELNVNALELDDSALYLCASSGSSGVTDTQYFGPGTRLTVL.

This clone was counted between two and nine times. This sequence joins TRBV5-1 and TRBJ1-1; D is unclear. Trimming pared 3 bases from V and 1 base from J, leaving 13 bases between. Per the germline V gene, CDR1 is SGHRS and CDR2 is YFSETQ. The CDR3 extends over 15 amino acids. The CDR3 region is CASSSRGRGNTEAFF. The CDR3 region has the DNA TGCGCCAGCAGCTCACGTGGACGGGGGAACACTGAAGCTTTCTTT. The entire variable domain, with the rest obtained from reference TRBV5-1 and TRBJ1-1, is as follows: KAGVTQTPRYLIKTRGQQVTLSCSPISGHRSVSWYQQTPGQGLQFLFEYFSETQRNKGNFPGRFSGRQFSNSRSEMNVSTLELGDSALYLCASSSRGRGNTEAFFGQGTRLTVV.

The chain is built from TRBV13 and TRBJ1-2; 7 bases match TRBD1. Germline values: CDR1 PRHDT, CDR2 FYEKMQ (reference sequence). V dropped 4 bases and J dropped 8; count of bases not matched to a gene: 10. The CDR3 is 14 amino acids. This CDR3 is CASSWGQRYGGYTF. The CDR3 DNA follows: TGTGCCAGCAGCTGGGGACAGAGGTATGGGGGCTACACCTTC.

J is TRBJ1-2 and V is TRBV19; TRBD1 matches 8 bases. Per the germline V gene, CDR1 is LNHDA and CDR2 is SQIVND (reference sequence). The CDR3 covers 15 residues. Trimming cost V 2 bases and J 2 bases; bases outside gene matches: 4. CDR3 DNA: TGTGCCAGTAGTATAAGGGGACAGGTCAACTATGGCTACACCTTC. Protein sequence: CASSIRGQVNYGYTF.

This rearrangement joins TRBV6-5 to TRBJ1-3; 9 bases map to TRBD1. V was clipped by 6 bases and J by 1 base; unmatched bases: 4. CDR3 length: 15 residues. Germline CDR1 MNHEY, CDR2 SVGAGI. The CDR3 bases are TGTGCCAGCAGCCTGACAGGGGGATCTGGAAACACCATATATTTT. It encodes CASSLTGGSGNTIYF.

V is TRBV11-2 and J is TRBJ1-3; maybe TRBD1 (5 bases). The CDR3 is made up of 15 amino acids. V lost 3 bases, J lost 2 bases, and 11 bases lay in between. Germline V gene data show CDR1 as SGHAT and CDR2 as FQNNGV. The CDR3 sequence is CASSLGRTTGNTIYF. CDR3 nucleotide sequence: TGTGCCAGCAGCTTGGGAAGGACAACTGGAAACACCATATATTTT.

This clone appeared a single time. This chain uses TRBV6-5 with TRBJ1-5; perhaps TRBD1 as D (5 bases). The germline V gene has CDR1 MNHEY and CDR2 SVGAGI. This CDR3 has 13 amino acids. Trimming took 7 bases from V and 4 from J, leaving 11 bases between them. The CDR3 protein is CASKKGANQPQHF. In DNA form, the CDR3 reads TGTGCCAGCAAGAAAGGGGCTAATCAGCCCCAGCATTTT.

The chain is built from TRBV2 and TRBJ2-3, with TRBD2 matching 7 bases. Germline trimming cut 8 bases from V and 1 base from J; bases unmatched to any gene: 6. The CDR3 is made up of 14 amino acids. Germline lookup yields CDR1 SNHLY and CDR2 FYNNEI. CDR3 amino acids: CASWTGGRTDTQYF. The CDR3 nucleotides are TGTGCCAGCTGGACGGGGGGACGCACAGATACGCAGTATTTT.